This T cell receptor (beta chain) comes out of a study of naive and memory T cell subsets. The sample holds many counts of this clonotype. Its matching antigen is unknown. TCR cDNA received a 3' ligated oligonucleotide that carried a UMI. RNA was extracted from roughly 2.5 ml of whole blood of healthy adults. Study results and limitations: TCR transcript changes with activation or differentiation may affect this RNA method.

Amplification of ligated cDNA took four PCR rounds with SP2 and nested alpha and beta constant primers. For blood and skin samples, reverse transcription used TCR alpha and beta constant primers. One entry per CDR3 protein, called by TCRdb with MiXCR from the 5' RACE reads. The data contain 55,000 to 70,000 distinct CDR3 sequences, over 6% of them singletons. The clonotype comes from a female donor in good health.

The CDR3 loop reads CASSLTIDTQYF. CDR3 nucleotides: TGTGCCAGCAGTTTGACAATAGATACGCAGTATTTT. The chain links TRBV28 to TRBJ2-3, with D hard to call. The CDR3 sequence is 12 residues long. Trimming removed 3 bases at V and 5 bases at J, with 6 bases between. Germline loops: CDR1 MDHEN, CDR2 SYDVKM.